This T cell receptor beta chain was captured in a study of shared clonotypes between healthy human individuals (dated by TCRdb to the early 2020s). Background on the whole study: A couple of women and three men aged 18 to 49 years were included in the cohort. For each donor, CD4 naive and CD4 memory were each run on three plates, CD8 naive on two plates, and CD8 memory on one plate. Blood TCR repertoires of a handful of healthy adults were deeply sequenced to estimate repertoire size and the extent of clonotype sharing between individuals. Different laboratories and diverse techniques were used to prepare libraries and sequence TCR repertoires, to increase sequencing depth and limit assay-specific biases. Leukapheresis yielded between about 0.94 and 10 billion PBMCs per donor.

Broader findings and caveats from the paper: Higher generation probabilities were observed for clonotypes shared by all four sorted-subset donors than for non-shared clonotypes. Based on pairwise subsampling, the degree of clonotype sharing among donors was expected to be affected by sequencing depth. Rarefaction of sorted-subset datasets indicated incomplete sequencing despite the large sequencing depth. Naive subsets generally had larger estimated clonotype richness than memory subsets. Sampling was limited to blood, and TCR repertoires in tissue likely differ from TCR repertoires in blood. About 5% of naive CD4, 3.5% of naive CD8, about 2.1% of memory CD4, and approximately 0.4% of memory CD8 clonotypes were shared across several donors. Because the study included a small number of donors, the genetic and exposure-history diversity represented was limited.

Regarding this clone: The target of this receptor is not known. One base away there is no much larger clone; base qualities are not given.

From the cysteine up to the phenylalanine, the CDR3 has a length of 14 residues. CDR3 DNA only is kept here, 42 bases in frame from base 1. The germline ends are 9 bases apart after V is trimmed by 1 base and J by 2 bases. The CDR1 and CDR2 encoded by the germline V gene are SGHAT and FQNNGV. CD8 naive samples consisted of CD45RO-negative cells that were positively selected for CCR7, yielding a CD45RA+CCR7+ population without TemRA cells. The donors were healthy, HIV-negative adults who had no recently reported acute infections or vaccinations. Every donor was a Caucasian adult residing in Nashville, Tennessee, USA. Blood was collected by leukapheresis, and PBMCs were isolated by Ficoll-Histopaque density gradient centrifugation and then cryopreserved in liquid nitrogen vapor phase. Purity and quantity of every magnetically sorted T cell population were checked by analytical flow cytometry. From each sorted fraction, genomic DNA was isolated and quantified by UV absorbance on a Nanodrop 2000c.

Using the deep immunoSEQ assay, TCR CDR3 regions were amplified from genomic DNA by multiplex PCR. For each cell subset, the extracted genomic DNA was distributed evenly across all wells of several immunoSEQ 96-well plates, and each plate served as one replicate. Each replicate PCR for sorted subsets received roughly 0.2 ug genomic DNA, equal to roughly 29,000 T cell genomes. The purified libraries were quantified using a Qubit 3.0 fluorometer, sized with a Bioanalyzer 2100, and then quantified again using the KAPA Library Quantification kit. A separate single-read 150-cycle Illumina NextSeq 550 flow cell was used to sequence each immunoSEQ 96-well plate. From the authors' description of their analysis: Because the immunoSEQ output held only junctional sequences and lacked quality scores, the filtering could not match the filtering applied to full-length reads. To assign V/J genes and CDR3, sequences were annotated against IMGT germline references using PyIR, a Python wrapper for IgBLAST v1.9. Any read was removed if the V/J assignment was weak (E-value above 1e-6), the CDR3 was missing, or the read contained stop codons, out-of-frame junctions, or ambiguous translated residues. A V3J clonotype was defined by an identical inferred V gene, J gene, and CDR3 amino acid sequence. To compute the percentage overlap between repertoires, the number of shared unique clonotypes was divided by the size of the smaller repertoire. Repertoire richness was assessed with RTK rarefaction, the Chao1 estimator, and Recon v2.1 estimates of unobserved clonotypes. For all TCRbeta clonotypes obtained by the gDNA method from several donors, generation probabilities were computed with OLGA. In TCRdb, the immuneACCESS table is reduced to in-frame sequences with V and J assigned. These tables do not hold every clone; where another copy was compared, an unresolved V gene accounts for under half, and the others remain unexplained. V and J calls and clone size are given by that table; D and trimming were obtained from the DNA. The table for this sample lists around 2,000,000 clones; roughly 94% of them were counted only once. The ten largest clonotypes hold 1% to 1.5% of the sample.

The chain is assembled from TRBV11-2 and TRBJ2-7, with TRBD2 as a weak D call on 5 bases. This sequence was found in a man aged 18 to 35 in good health. Sample: naive CD8+ T cells sorted from blood. In the paper's terms, the cell subset or site label means: CD45RA+CCR7+. CDR3 loop: CASSLGSGPYEQYF. The sequenced DNA: TGTGCCAGCAGCTTAGGAAGCGGCCCCTACGAGCAGTACTTC.